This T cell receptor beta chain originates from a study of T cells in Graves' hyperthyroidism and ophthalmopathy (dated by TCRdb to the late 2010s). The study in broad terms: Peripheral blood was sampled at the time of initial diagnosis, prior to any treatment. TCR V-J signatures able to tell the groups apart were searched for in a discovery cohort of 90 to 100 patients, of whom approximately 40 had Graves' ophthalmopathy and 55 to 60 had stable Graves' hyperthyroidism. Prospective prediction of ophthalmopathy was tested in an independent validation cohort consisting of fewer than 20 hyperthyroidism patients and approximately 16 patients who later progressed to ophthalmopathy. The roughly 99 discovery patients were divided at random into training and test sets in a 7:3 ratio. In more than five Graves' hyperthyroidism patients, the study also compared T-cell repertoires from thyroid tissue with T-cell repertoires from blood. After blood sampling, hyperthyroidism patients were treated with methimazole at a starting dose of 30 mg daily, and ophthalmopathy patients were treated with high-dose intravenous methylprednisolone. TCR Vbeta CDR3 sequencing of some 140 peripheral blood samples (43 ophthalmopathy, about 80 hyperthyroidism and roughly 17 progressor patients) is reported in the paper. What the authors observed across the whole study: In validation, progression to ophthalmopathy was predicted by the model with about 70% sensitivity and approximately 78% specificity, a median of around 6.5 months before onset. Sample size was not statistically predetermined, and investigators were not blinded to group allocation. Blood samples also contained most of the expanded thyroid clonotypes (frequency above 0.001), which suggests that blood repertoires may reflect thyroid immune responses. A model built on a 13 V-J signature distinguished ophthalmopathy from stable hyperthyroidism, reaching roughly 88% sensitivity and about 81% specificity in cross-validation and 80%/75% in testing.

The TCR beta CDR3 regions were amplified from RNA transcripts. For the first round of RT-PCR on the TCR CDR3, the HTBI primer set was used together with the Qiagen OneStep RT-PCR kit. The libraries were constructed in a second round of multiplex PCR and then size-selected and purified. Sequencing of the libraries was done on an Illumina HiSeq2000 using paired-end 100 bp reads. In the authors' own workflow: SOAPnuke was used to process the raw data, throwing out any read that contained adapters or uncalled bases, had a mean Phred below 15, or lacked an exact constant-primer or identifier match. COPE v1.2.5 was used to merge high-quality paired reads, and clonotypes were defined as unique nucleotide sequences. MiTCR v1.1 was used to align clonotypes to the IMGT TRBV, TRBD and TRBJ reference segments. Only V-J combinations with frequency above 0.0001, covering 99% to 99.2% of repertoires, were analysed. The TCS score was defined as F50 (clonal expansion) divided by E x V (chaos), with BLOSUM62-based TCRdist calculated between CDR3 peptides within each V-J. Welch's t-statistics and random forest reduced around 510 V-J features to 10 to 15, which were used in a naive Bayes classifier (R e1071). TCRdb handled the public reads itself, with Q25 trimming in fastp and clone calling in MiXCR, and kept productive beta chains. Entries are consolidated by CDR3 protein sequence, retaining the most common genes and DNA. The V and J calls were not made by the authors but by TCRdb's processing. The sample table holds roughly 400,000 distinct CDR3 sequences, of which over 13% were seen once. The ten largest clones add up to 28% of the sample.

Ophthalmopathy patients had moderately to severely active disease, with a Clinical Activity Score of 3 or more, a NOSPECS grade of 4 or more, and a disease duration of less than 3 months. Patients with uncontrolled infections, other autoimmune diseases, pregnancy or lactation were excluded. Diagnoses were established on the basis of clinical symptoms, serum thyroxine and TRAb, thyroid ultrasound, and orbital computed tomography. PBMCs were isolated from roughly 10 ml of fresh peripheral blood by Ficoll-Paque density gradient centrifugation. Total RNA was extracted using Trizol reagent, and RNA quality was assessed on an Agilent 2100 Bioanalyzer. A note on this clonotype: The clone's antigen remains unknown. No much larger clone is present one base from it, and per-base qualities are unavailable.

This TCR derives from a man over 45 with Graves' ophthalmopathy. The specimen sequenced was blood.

The CDR3 protein: CASSFSTGNHEQYF. The nucleotide sequence is given as TGTGCCAGCAGCTTTTCGACAGGTAACCACGAGCAGTACTTC. The sequence joins TRBV7-9 to TRBJ2-7; the D region possibly corresponds to TRBD1 (6 bases align). Including the terminal cysteine and phenylalanine, the CDR3 comprises 14 residues. The kept DNA is CDR3 alone, 42 bases in frame from the first base. V and J lose 3 bases and 5 bases, and a span of 14 bases separates them. According to the germline V gene (reference sequence), CDR1 reads SEHNR and CDR2 reads FQNEAQ.